This T cell receptor beta chain was retrieved from a study of control samples from healthy donors and cancer patients. Here immunoSEQ multiplex PCR was the method, and the copy in TCRdb shows in-frame clones only, minus some. The data show some 100,000 clones, about nine tenths seen once. The V gene's germline CDR1 is SGHDT and CDR2 YYEEEE. V shed 6 bases and J shed 4 bases, with 13 bases lying between them. The CDR3 is 13 residues long. The rearrangement joins TRBV5-6 to TRBJ1-2; D is perhaps TRBD1 (6 bases). The sequenced sample was blood. This TCR derives from a human donor in good health. The donor label of this sample is uncertain. CDR3 residues: CASIPQGGYGYTF. CDR3 DNA: TGTGCCAGCATCCCACAGGGTGGCTATGGCTACACCTTC.